This T cell receptor beta chain was documented in a study of identical twins. J gave up 4 bases and V 0 bases, and 14 bases lay outside the gene matches. This CDR3 is built from 17 residues. Looked up from germline, CDR1 is DFQATT and CDR2 is SNEGSKA (reference sequence). Through template switching, a universal primer site was introduced, and the cDNA contained unique molecular identifiers. TCRdb used MiXCR to reprocess the 5' RACE reads, holding one entry per CDR3 protein. The data contain 510,000 or so distinct CDR3 sequences, approximately 16% of them singletons. The data were also submitted as part of a second study, on yellow fever vaccine responses in identical twins. That report adds: The authors reported partly convergent, partly personalized vaccine responses in identical twins.

The J gene is TRBJ1-2, the V gene TRBV20-1, with 7 positions matching TRBD1. Sequencing was done on a sample of CD4+ T cells sorted from blood. This TCR was recovered from a woman aged 18 to 35 in good health. The CDR3 nucleotides read TGCAGTGCTAGAGAAACTACGGGACAGTCTACCCCCTATGGCTACACCTTC. As protein: CSARETTGQSTPYGYTF.